The next 8 T cell receptor beta chains were all read from a single sample in a study of T cell responses to AZD1222 COVID-19 vaccine. Profiled with immunoSEQ multiplex PCR; TCRdb holds only in-frame clones, not every one. The sample lists roughly 56,000 clones, over 75% seen once, with over 13% in the top ten. This material consisted of peripheral blood, taken on day 0 of AZD1222 vaccination. Receptors were obtained from an adult in good health.

The rearrangement uses TRBV6-5 and TRBJ2-2; D call uncertain. With 2 bases removed from V and 0 bases from J, the gap between germline ends came to 4 bases. The length of the CDR3 is 14 residues. Germline V gene sequence: CDR1 MNHEY, CDR2 SVGAGI. The CDR3 nucleotides read TGTGCCAGCAGTTACGAGACGAACACCGGGGAGCTGTTTTTT. Its protein product is CASSYETNTGELFF.

This clone was picked up a small number of times. J is TRBJ2-1 and V is TRBV19, with 11 bases lining up with TRBD1. Germline V gene data show CDR1 as LNHDA and CDR2 as SQIVND (reference sequence). The J segment lost 8 bases and the V segment lost 7 bases, leaving 7 bases of the junction unmatched. The CDR3 has 14 amino acids. The CDR3 coding sequence is TGTGCCAGTAAAGCCGGGACAGGGGGTTATGAGCAGTTCTTC. Translated: CASKAGTGGYEQFF.

The genes are TRBV7-9 and TRBJ1-1; D call uncertain. This CDR3 region has 15 residues. The V and J ends lost 1 base and 6 bases respectively, with 15 bases between them. Germline assignment: CDR1 SEHNR and CDR2 FQNEAQ (reference sequence). The CDR3 region has the DNA TGTGCCAGCAGCTTAGTGGGATCGGGCGGGGCTGAAGCTTTCTTT. The encoded protein is CASSLVGSGGAEAFF. The full variable domain, rest sourced from reference TRBV7-9 and TRBJ1-1, is DTGVSQNPRHKITKRGQNVTFRCDPISEHNRLYWYRQTLGQGPEFLTYFQNEAQLEKSRLLSDRFSAERPKGSFSTLEIQRTEQGDSAMYLCASSLVGSGGAEAFFGQGTRLTVV.

The chain recombines TRBV28 with TRBJ2-3, with 11 nucleotides matching TRBD2. CDR1 and CDR2 (germline): MDHEN, SYDVKM. The CDR3 runs to 15 residues. The junction had 6 bases not matched to a gene; V was cut back by 3 bases and J by 7 bases. The CDR3 reads CASSLASGGTHTQYF. CDR3 sequence (DNA): TGTGCCAGCAGTTTGGCTAGCGGGGGGACCCATACGCAGTATTTT.

This chain links TRBV5-6 with TRBJ1-2; D unclear. Germline loops: CDR1 SGHDT, CDR2 YYEEEE. The CDR3 is 15 residues long. The V and J ends lost 2 bases and 0 bases respectively, with 11 bases between them. The DNA for the CDR3 is TGTGCCAGCAGCTTAACCCACATATCTAACTATGGCTACACCTTC. The encoded protein is CASSLTHISNYGYTF.

The rearrangement uses TRBV5-5 and TRBJ2-2; no clear D. The CDR3 is 13 amino acids. V was clipped by 0 bases and J by 5 bases, with 5 bases between them. The germline V gene has CDR1 SGHKS and CDR2 YYEKEE (reference sequence). This chain's CDR3 is CASSLVVTGELFF. The CDR3 DNA is TGTGCCAGCAGCTTGGTGGTTACCGGGGAGCTGTTTTTT.

V gene TRBV25-1 combines with J gene TRBJ2-2; tentatively, D is TRBD2 (5 bases). The CDR3 length is 15 residues. Germline V gene lookup returns CDR1 MGHDK and CDR2 SYGVNS. V lost 4 bases and J 5 bases, leaving 14 bases between the germline ends. In DNA, the CDR3 is TGTGCCAGCAGTGCCTGGGCGGGCCTAACCGGGGAGCTGTTTTTT. Its protein is CASSAWAGLTGELFF.

In its sample, this clone was seen once. The CDR3 sequence: CASSLVARVGTEAFF. Here the CDR3 DNA reads TGTGCCAGCAGCTTAGTAGCCAGGGTCGGAACTGAAGCTTTCTTT. The chain uses TRBV11-2 and TRBJ1-1, with a weak D call TRBD1 (5 bases). The CDR3 consists of 15 residues. Trimming pared 1 base from V and 5 bases from J, leaving 14 bases between. Germline-derived CDR1 and CDR2 are SGHAT and FQNNGV.